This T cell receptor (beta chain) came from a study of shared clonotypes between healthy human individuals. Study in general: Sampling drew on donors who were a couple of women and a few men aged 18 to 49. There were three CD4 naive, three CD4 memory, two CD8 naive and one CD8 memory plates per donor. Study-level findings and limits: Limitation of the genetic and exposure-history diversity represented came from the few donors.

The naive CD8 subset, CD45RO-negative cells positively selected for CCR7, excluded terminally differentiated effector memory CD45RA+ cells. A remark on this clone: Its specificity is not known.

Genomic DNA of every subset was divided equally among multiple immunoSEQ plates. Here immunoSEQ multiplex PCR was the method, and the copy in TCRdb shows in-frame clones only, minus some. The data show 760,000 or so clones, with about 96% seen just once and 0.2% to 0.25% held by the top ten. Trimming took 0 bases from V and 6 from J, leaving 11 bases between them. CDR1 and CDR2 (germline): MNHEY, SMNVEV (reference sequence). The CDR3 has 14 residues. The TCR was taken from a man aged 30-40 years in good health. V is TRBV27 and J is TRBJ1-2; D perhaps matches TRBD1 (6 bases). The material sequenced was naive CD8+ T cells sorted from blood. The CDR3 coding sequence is TGTGCCAGCAGTTTATCATGGGGGGCTGATGGCTACACCTTC. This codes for CASSLSWGADGYTF.